The following is a T cell receptor (beta chain) sequence with its context. The data stem from a study of blood T cells in healthy people across ages. Overall study context: Template switching retrieved approximately one barcoded beta molecule for each two T cells.

With 0 bases removed from V and 2 bases from J, the gap between germline ends came to 8 bases. CDR1 is LGHDT, CDR2 YNNKEL, per germline (reference sequence). The CDR3 runs to 15 residues. A second roughly 7 to 12 cycle PCR used barcoded and J-beta primers. TCRdb reprocessed the 5' RACE reads with MiXCR, giving one entry per CDR3 protein. The sample lists over 1,500,000 distinct CDR3 sequences, about 50% occurring once. This sequence originates from a woman in her thirties or forties in good health. This sequence joins TRBV3-1 and TRBJ2-1; D is unresolved. Sequencing used blood. CDR3 nucleotide sequence: TGTGCCAGCAGCCAAGAACGGGTACCCTACAATGAGCAGTTCTTC. Translated: CASSQERVPYNEQFF.